The clone carrying this T cell receptor (beta chain) was counted between two and nine times. The CDR3 is 18 residues long. Trimming shortened V by 5 bases and J by 1 base, and 24 bases separated the two germline ends. The germline CDR1 and CDR2 sequences are SGHRS and YFSETQ. A multiplex PCR was run with 60 Vbeta primers and 13 Jbeta primers. Produced via immunoSEQ multiplex PCR; TCRdb's table is partial and in-frame only. This table has about 140,000 clones, approximately 80% appearing once. This record comes from a study of cytomegalovirus exposure and HLA in healthy donors. The sequence was collected from a man in his forties in good health and CMV-seropositive. The chain recombines TRBV5-1 with TRBJ1-1; D possibly corresponds to TRBD1 (5 bases). Source material: PBMCs. CDR3 bases: TGCGCCAGCAGACCCGGTATTTTTGCTCTGGACACGAACACTGAAGCTTTCTTT. Its translation is CASRPGIFALDTNTEAFF. The full variable domain, with the rest looked up from reference TRBV5-1 and TRBJ1-1, is KAGVTQTPRYLIKTRGQQVTLSCSPISGHRSVSWYQQTPGQGLQFLFEYFSETQRNKGNFPGRFSGRQFSNSRSEMNVSTLELGDSALYLCASRPGIFALDTNTEAFFGQGTRLTVV.